This T cell receptor (beta chain) comes out of a study of blood T cell repertoires in COVID-19 (dated by TCRdb to the early 2020s). In the study overall: Collaborator samples came from the United States, Italy and Spain and covered acute and convalescent phases of COVID-19. The prospective study material was composed of cDNA or gDNA derived from T cells, B-cell-depleted T cells, or PBMCs. Deeply sampled blood TCRbeta repertoires from subjects exposed to, actively infected with, or recovered from COVID-19 were included in the dataset. The repertoires were released in a freely available public database intended as a resource for research on the immune response to SARS-CoV-2. The samples were drawn from two sources: the first 160 participants of the ongoing ImmuneRACE study, and 1,000 to 1,500 subjects contributed by 6 global collaborators. A de-identified subject ID, COVID-19 status, age in years and sex were almost always included in the sample metadata. HLA class I and class II types, where available, came from metadata supplied by the sample provider rather than from assay-based typing.

One collaborating source in Seattle enrolled patients during active infection and followed them longitudinally through the course of disease. Whole blood was collected in K2EDTA tubes by collaborating institutions according to the institutions' own protocols. Collaborator samples were shipped for TCRbeta analysis as frozen whole blood, isolated PBMCs, or DNA extracted from either sample type. On this clone: Its antigen target is currently unknown. Per-nucleotide qualities are absent, and no much larger clonotype sits a single base away.

TCRbeta CDR3 regions were amplified from genomic DNA by means of the immunoSEQ Assay, a bias-controlled multiplex PCR. The paper's processing steps were these. Within the assay, amplification of reference gene primers was used to estimate how many nucleated cells each sample contained. To quantify the absolute abundance of each unique TCRbeta CDR3 rearrangement, sequence reads were collapsed and filtered. For each sample, productive Simpson clonality was calculated by taking the square root of Simpson's diversity index across productive rearrangements. TCRdb obtained this table from immuneACCESS and retained in-frame rearrangements with V and J assigned. These tables miss some clones; where compared with another copy, unresolved V genes account for less than half of the shortfall, and the remainder is unexplained. V, J and clone size reflect that table, while D and trimming were determined from the DNA. This sample has around 77,000 clones in its table, and 83% of those were observed once. The top ten clones comprise 6.9% of the sample.

V is pared back by 0 bases and J by 3 bases, with 11 bases lying between the germline termini. CDR1 is given as GTSNPN and CDR2 as SVGIG, both from the germline V gene (reference sequence). The CDR3 runs 14 residues from the cysteine to the phenylalanine. The entry retains the CDR3 DNA only, 42 bases that are in frame from base 1. What the authors observed across the whole study: The quantity of clinical and demographic metadata differed by source and by participant and was supplied without curation.

The receptor was isolated from a man aged 30 to 39 with COVID-19, enrolled during active disease. The chain links TRBV30 with TRBJ2-5; possibly the D gene is TRBD1, per 6 matching bases. Sequencing used peripheral blood. The CDR3 region has the sequence CAWSVRTAEETQYF. The DNA reads as follows: TGTGCCTGGAGTGTCCGGACAGCCGAAGAGACCCAGTACTTC.